The rows below give T cell receptor beta chains drawn from one sample of a study of T-cell reconstitution after alpha-beta-depleted transplantation in children. TCRdb reprocessed the PCR reads with MiXCR, giving one entry per CDR3 protein. The sample yields about 400,000 distinct CDR3 sequences, approximately 20% seen once. The starting material was PBMCs from the stem cell graft donor, obtained from the stem cell graft. These receptors came from a human donor who donated a stem cell graft to a child with acute myeloid leukemia. Each CDR3 is given with its conserved first and last residue. The D gene is left open where the match is weak. Rows give clone size only sometimes, using once, few, many, or a class for an expanded clone.

TRBJ1-6 | TRBV12-3/TRBV12-4 | few | - | CASTGSSYNSPLHF | TGTGCCAGCACGGGCAGCTCCTATAATTCACCCCTCCACTTT
TRBJ2-7 | TRBV6-1 | - | - | CASSWTVNYEQYF | TGTGCCAGCAGCTGGACAGTTAACTACGAGCAGTACTTC
TRBJ2-2 | TRBV20-1 | - | TRBD2 | CSAQAPGLAGGGTGELFF | TGCAGTGCCCAGGCCCCGGGACTAGCGGGAGGAGGCACCGGGGAGCTGTTTTTT
TRBJ2-7 | TRBV7-2 | - | - | CASSLYGRGAYEQYF | TGTGCCAGCAGCTTGTACGGCAGGGGCGCCTACGAGCAGTACTTC
TRBJ2-2 | TRBV12-3/TRBV12-4 | few | - | CASSSQLDTGELFF | TGTGCCAGCAGTTCGCAGTTGGACACCGGGGAGCTGTTTTTT
TRBJ2-7 | TRBV20-1 | - | TRBD1 | CSASDRKSSYEQYF | TGCAGTGCTTCGGACAGGAAGAGCTCCTACGAGCAGTACTTC
TRBJ2-3 | TRBV12-3/TRBV12-4 | - | - | CASTVYDTQYF | TGTGCCAGCACCGTCTATGATACGCAGTATTTT
TRBJ2-7 | TRBV5-6 | - | - | CASSWIQGSEQYF | TGTGCCAGCAGCTGGATACAGGGCTCCGAGCAGTACTTC
TRBJ2-1 | TRBV24-1 | many | TRBD1 | CATSDPARTGYFYNEQFF | TGTGCCACCAGTGATCCCGCAAGGACAGGCTACTTTTACAATGAGCAGTTCTTC
TRBJ2-3 | TRBV20-1 | - | TRBD2 | CSARDLAGVGTDTQYF | TGCAGTGCTAGAGATCTCGCGGGAGTGGGGACAGATACGCAGTATTTT
TRBJ2-1 | TRBV4-1 | - | - | CASSRPRQDEQFF | TGCGCCAGCAGCCGCCCAAGGCAGGATGAGCAGTTCTTC
TRBJ2-3 | TRBV5-6 | - | - | CASSLAADTQYF | TGTGCCAGCAGCTTGGCCGCAGATACGCAGTATTTT
TRBJ2-1 | TRBV29-1 | many | - | CSVEQTTRGAEQFF | TGCAGCGTTGAGCAAACCACCCGGGGAGCTGAGCAGTTCTTC
TRBJ2-3 | TRBV9 | - | TRBD2 | CASSAGLAGVVRDTQYF | TGTGCCAGCAGCGCCGGCTTAGCGGGAGTTGTGCGAGATACGCAGTATTTT
TRBJ2-7 | TRBV10-3 | many | TRBD2 | CASRLAGGHEQYF | TGTGCCAGCCGACTAGCGGGAGGCCACGAGCAGTACTTC
TRBJ2-1 | TRBV10-3 | many | - | CAISDLVDYNEQFF | TGTGCCATCAGTGATCTTGTGGACTACAATGAGCAGTTCTTC
TRBJ1-1 | TRBV27 | few | TRBD1 | CASSSTDRGAEAFF | TGTGCCAGCAGTTCGACGGACAGGGGGGCAGAAGCTTTCTTT
TRBJ2-7 | TRBV9 | - | TRBD1 | CASSILPGQGVYEQYF | TGTGCCAGCAGCATCTTACCGGGACAGGGCGTCTACGAGCAGTACTTC
TRBJ2-7 | TRBV20-1 | - | - | CSARGGTQDGEQYF | TGCAGTGCCAGAGGCGGGACGCAGGACGGAGAGCAGTACTTC
TRBJ1-1 | TRBV12-3/TRBV12-4 | - | TRBD1 | CASRPGQLNTEAFF | TGTGCCAGCAGACCGGGACAGCTCAACACTGAAGCTTTCTTT
TRBJ2-1 | TRBV20-1 | many | - | CSARSRDFHNEQFF | TGCAGTGCTCGTAGTCGGGACTTTCACAATGAGCAGTTCTTC
TRBJ2-1 | TRBV4-2 | many | - | CASSHALGSDEQFF | TGTGCCAGCAGCCACGCCTTGGGTTCGGATGAGCAGTTCTTC
TRBJ2-5 | TRBV12-3/TRBV12-4 | few | TRBD2 | CASSLGGESETQYF | TGTGCCAGCAGTTTGGGAGGGGAGTCGGAGACCCAGTACTTC
TRBJ2-1 | TRBV12-3/TRBV12-4 | - | - | CASSPRDTYNEQFF | TGTGCCAGCAGTCCCCGGGACACTTACAATGAGCAGTTCTTC
TRBJ2-5 | TRBV12-3/TRBV12-4 | - | TRBD2 | CASSLGAAGVSQETQYF | TGTGCCAGCAGTTTAGGCGCAGCGGGAGTGAGCCAAGAGACCCAGTACTTC
TRBJ2-3 | TRBV29-1 | few | TRBD1 | CSVLGGGRGQGSTDTQYF | TGCAGCGTTCTTGGCGGGGGCCGGGGACAGGGGAGCACAGATACGCAGTATTTT
TRBJ2-1 | TRBV7-6 | few | - | CASSFRDTGANEQFF | TGTGCCAGCAGCTTCCGGGACACCGGCGCCAATGAGCAGTTCTTC
TRBJ2-7 | TRBV12-3/TRBV12-4 | few | TRBD1 | CASSLETGGFYEQYF | TGTGCCAGCAGCCTGGAGACAGGGGGCTTCTACGAGCAGTACTTC